A single sample gave rise to the 28 T cell receptor beta chains below, sequenced in a study of monozygotic twins with inflammatory bowel disease. Each CDR3 protein gets one entry in TCRdb, which reprocessed the 5' RACE reads and gives no DNA. This sample contains 300,000 to 350,000 distinct CDR3 sequences. Input material: blood. The receptor source for this set is a human donor with ulcerative colitis or Crohn's disease, or a healthy co-twin of an affected twin (not recorded which).

This chain connects TRBV7-2 to TRBJ2-1; TCRdb names TRBD1, which stays unverified in the absence of DNA. CDR3 length: 17 amino acids. From germline, CDR1 is SGHTA and CDR2 FQGNSA. The CDR3 reads CASSSSNRRQSYNEQFF.

The genes are TRBV20-1 and TRBJ1-6; with no DNA, the TCRdb D assignment of TRBD1 cannot be verified. The CDR3 runs 13 residues. Germline CDR1 and CDR2: DFQATT and SNEGSKA (reference sequence). This CDR3 reads CSASRDGNSPLHF.

The chain is built from TRBV6-2 or TRBV6-3 and TRBJ1-5. In germline, CDR1 is MNHEY, CDR2 SVGEGT. This CDR3 has 17 residues. This CDR3 is CASSSRRSGGPTQPQHF.

This sequence joins TRBV6-1 and TRBJ1-4; TCRdb proposes TRBD1, but this gene call is untestable without DNA. The CDR3 spans 14 residues. The germline gives CDR1 MNHNS, CDR2 SASEGT. CDR3 sequence reads: CASRKDRGEEKLFF.

This chain links TRBV20-1 with TRBJ1-5. Germline V lookup: CDR1 DFQATT, CDR2 SNEGSKA (reference sequence). The CDR3 consists of 14 residues. CDR3 residues: CSARDLRGNQPQHF.

The genes are TRBV7-2 and TRBJ1-3. Per the germline V gene, CDR1 is SGHTA and CDR2 is FQGNSA. This CDR3 spans 13 amino acids. The chain's CDR3 is CASSLYSGNTIYF.

This chain links TRBV5-1 with TRBJ1-1; TCRdb names TRBD1, which stays unverified in the absence of DNA. Germline V gene sequence: CDR1 SGHRS, CDR2 YFSETQ. The CDR3 contains 16 residues. The CDR3 is CASSLEHLVPTDEAFF.

This rearrangement joins TRBV4-1 to TRBJ1-5; TCRdb's D call of TRBD1 is untestable without DNA. CDR1 is MGHRA, CDR2 YSYEKL, per germline. The CDR3 is 16 residues long. The CDR3 is CASSQEDRGALEAQHF.

The rearrangement uses TRBV29-1 and TRBJ1-4; TCRdb returns TRBD1, unconfirmable since there is no DNA. CDR1 SQVTM and CDR2 ANQGSEA come from the germline V gene. The CDR3 spans 14 residues. CDR3 protein: CSAQGAGNNEKLFF. Supplemented by reference TRBV29-1 and TRBJ1-4, the full variable domain reads SAVISQKPSRDICQRGTSLTIQCQVDSQVTMMFWYRQQPGQSLTLIATANQGSEATYESGFVIDKFPISRPNLTFSTLTVSNMSPEDSSIYLCSAQGAGNNEKLFFGSGTQLSVL.

The chain recombines TRBV7-9 with TRBJ2-7; TCRdb calls TRBD1, which cannot be checked without DNA. This CDR3 region has 14 residues. In germline, CDR1 is SEHNR, CDR2 FQNEAQ (reference sequence). CDR3 region: CASSPGTAVNTQYF.

The V and J genes are TRBV6-1 and TRBJ1-1; TCRdb outputs TRBD1, but without DNA this stays unchecked. CDR1 is MNHNS and CDR2 is SASEGT in the germline V gene. The CDR3 runs 16 residues. The CDR3 is CASSKGQGMGNTEAFF.

The chain employs TRBV12-3 or TRBV12-4 and TRBJ1-2. This CDR3 has 12 residues. This CDR3 is CASSLVRYGYTF.

The genes are TRBV28 and TRBJ2-1; TCRdb proposes TRBD2, but this gene call is untestable without DNA. The CDR3 extends over 15 amino acids. Germline lookup yields CDR1 MDHEN and CDR2 SYDVKM. The CDR3 spells CASSLSVAGDFEQFF.

The chain links TRBV20-1 to TRBJ1-2. Germline assignment: CDR1 DFQATT and CDR2 SNEGSKA (reference sequence). The CDR3 spans 13 residues. This chain's CDR3 is CSATSEVRFGYTF.

This chain links TRBV9 with TRBJ2-1; checking the TCRdb D call of TRBD2 is not possible without DNA. CDR1 is SGDLS and CDR2 is YYNGEE in the germline V gene. The CDR3 length is 16 residues. The CDR3 sequence: CASSVARASGGVEQFF.

V is TRBV7-2 and J is TRBJ2-7; TCRdb's D gene call, TRBD1, goes unchecked for lack of DNA. Germline CDR1 SGHTA, CDR2 FQGNSA. The CDR3 is 16 amino acids. The CDR3 loop is CASSPRTGRSSYEQYF.

The rearrangement links TRBV5-5 to TRBJ2-3; TCRdb indicates TRBD1, and absent DNA this call remains unverified. This CDR3 spans 13 amino acids. Germline lookup yields CDR1 SGHKS and CDR2 YYEKEE (reference sequence). The CDR3: CASSSGPEDTQYF.

This chain joins TRBV3-1 and TRBJ2-1; lacking DNA, the TRBD1 call made by TCRdb goes unchecked. CDR1 is LGHDT and CDR2 is YNNKEL in the germline V gene (reference sequence). The CDR3 runs 11 residues. The CDR3 spells CASIQGGHPIF.

This chain uses TRBV6-5 with TRBJ2-1; without DNA, the TCRdb call of TRBD1 cannot be checked. The CDR3 contains 17 residues. Germline lookup yields CDR1 MNHEY and CDR2 SVGAGI. The CDR3 region is CASSYTPTGISYNEQFF.

The V call is TRBV5-1, the J call TRBJ1-1; TCRdb's D call of TRBD1 is untestable without DNA. Germline V lookup: CDR1 SGHRS, CDR2 YFSETQ. This CDR3 spans 13 amino acids. The CDR3 region is CASRDRSDTEAFF.

The V call is TRBV28, the J call TRBJ2-3; the D gene TCRdb calls, TRBD1, cannot be checked with no DNA. Per germline, CDR1 MDHEN and CDR2 SYDVKM. CDR3 size: 15 residues. This CDR3 is CASTRRGTSTDTQYF.

The chain uses TRBV12-3 or TRBV12-4 and TRBJ2-1; TCRdb reports TRBD1, a call that lacks DNA to check it against. CDR3 length: 13 amino acids. This chain's CDR3 is CASLGTDYNEQFF.

CDR3 amino acids: CASSHAHRRTSWNTGELFF. This chain joins TRBV4-2 and TRBJ2-2; TCRdb reports TRBD2, a call that lacks DNA to check it against. CDR1 and CDR2 (germline): LGHNA, YNFKEQ. The CDR3 sequence is 19 residues long.

V and J are TRBV5-5 and TRBJ2-7; TCRdb names TRBD1, which stays unverified in the absence of DNA. Germline CDR1 and CDR2: SGHKS and YYEKEE (reference sequence). The CDR3 spans 15 residues. The CDR3 region is CASSFSRGTIYEQYF.

This rearrangement joins TRBV10-2 to TRBJ2-1. The germline V gene encodes CDR1 WSHSY and CDR2 SAAADI. The CDR3 totals 12 residues. CDR3 loop: CASLDWAGEQFF.

The V call is TRBV12-3 or TRBV12-4, the J call TRBJ2-3; the D gene TCRdb calls, TRBD2, cannot be checked with no DNA. The CDR3 is made up of 15 amino acids. The CDR3 is CASSQLVLAADTQYF.

CDR3: CASSLDRGKNQPQHF. V usage is TRBV27 and J usage is TRBJ1-5; TCRdb's assignment of TRBD1 cannot be checked, as there is no DNA. Germline V gene sequence: CDR1 MNHEY, CDR2 SMNVEV (reference sequence). The CDR3 contains 15 residues.

The V and J genes are TRBV5-1 and TRBJ2-7; the D call from TCRdb, TRBD1, cannot be confirmed without DNA. CDR1 SGHRS and CDR2 YFSETQ come from the germline V gene. The CDR3 runs to 12 residues. The CDR3 is CASAGPPLEQYF.